These 6 T cell receptor beta chains were sequenced from one sample in a study of PD-L1 blockade in urothelial cancer. Clones were sequenced by immunoSEQ multiplex PCR, and TCRdb holds only the in-frame ones, with some missing. The sample lists 90,000 to 120,000 clones, about 89% occurring once. Specimen: PBMCs, collected around atezolizumab (anti-PD-L1) treatment. The receptors derive from an elderly woman with urothelial cancer.

Only one count was recorded for this clone. The chain has TRBV7-2 and TRBJ1-2; TRBD1 agrees at 8 bases. The CDR3 runs to 13 residues. CDR1 is SGHTA and CDR2 is FQGNSA in the germline V gene. The V segment lost 5 bases and the J segment 4 bases; nucleotides outside the gene matches: 3. CDR3 amino acids: CASSRDRLYGYTF. DNA for the CDR3: TGTGCCAGCAGCCGGGACAGGCTCTATGGCTACACCTTC.

This clone appeared a few times. The rearrangement links TRBV6-1 to TRBJ1-5; 10 bases agree with TRBD1. Germline CDR1 is MNHNS and CDR2 is SASEGT. V was clipped by 7 bases and J by 6 bases; unmatched bases: 6. The CDR3 extends over 14 amino acids. The CDR3 DNA reads as TGTGCCAGCAAAGCCGGGACAGGGGTTCAGCCCCAGCATTTT. The encoded protein is CASKAGTGVQPQHF.

The rearrangement joins TRBV28 to TRBJ2-7, with 11 bases aligning to TRBD1. The CDR3 covers 14 residues. Germline CDR1 MDHEN, CDR2 SYDVKM. Losses at the gene ends were 2 bases for V and 6 bases for J; bases not matched to a gene: 3. The CDR3 region has the DNA TGTGCCAGCAGTTTAGGACAGGGGGCAGGCGAGCAGTACTTC. This translates into CASSLGQGAGEQYF.

The rearrangement joins TRBV2 to TRBJ1-5, with 7 bases aligning to TRBD1. The CDR3 runs to 15 residues. V trimming: 4 bases; J trimming: 0 bases; junction bases outside the gene matches: 3. Germline lookup yields CDR1 SNHLY and CDR2 FYNNEI. The CDR3 here is CASSGDSTSNQPQHF. The DNA of the CDR3 is TGTGCCAGCAGTGGGGACAGCACTAGCAATCAGCCCCAGCATTTT.

This clone was counted between two and nine times. The rearrangement links TRBV27 to TRBJ2-7; D not certain. The CDR3 has 11 residues. The germline V gene encodes CDR1 MNHEY and CDR2 SMNVEV (reference sequence). V was shortened by 5 bases and J by 2 bases, with 4 bases between the two germline ends. In nucleotides, the CDR3 is TGTGCCAGCAGTAACACCTACGAGCAGTACTTC. This sequence encodes CASSNTYEQYF.

This clone was seen just once. The chain recombines TRBV9 with TRBJ2-1; 14 nucleotides agree with TRBD2. Trimming took 0 bases from V and 4 from J; bases not matched to a gene: 0. CDR1 and CDR2 (germline): SGDLS, YYNGEE. This CDR3 is built from 16 residues. Here the CDR3 reads CASSVGLAGGYNEQFF. In DNA, the CDR3 is TGTGCCAGCAGCGTAGGACTAGCGGGAGGGTACAATGAGCAGTTCTTC.